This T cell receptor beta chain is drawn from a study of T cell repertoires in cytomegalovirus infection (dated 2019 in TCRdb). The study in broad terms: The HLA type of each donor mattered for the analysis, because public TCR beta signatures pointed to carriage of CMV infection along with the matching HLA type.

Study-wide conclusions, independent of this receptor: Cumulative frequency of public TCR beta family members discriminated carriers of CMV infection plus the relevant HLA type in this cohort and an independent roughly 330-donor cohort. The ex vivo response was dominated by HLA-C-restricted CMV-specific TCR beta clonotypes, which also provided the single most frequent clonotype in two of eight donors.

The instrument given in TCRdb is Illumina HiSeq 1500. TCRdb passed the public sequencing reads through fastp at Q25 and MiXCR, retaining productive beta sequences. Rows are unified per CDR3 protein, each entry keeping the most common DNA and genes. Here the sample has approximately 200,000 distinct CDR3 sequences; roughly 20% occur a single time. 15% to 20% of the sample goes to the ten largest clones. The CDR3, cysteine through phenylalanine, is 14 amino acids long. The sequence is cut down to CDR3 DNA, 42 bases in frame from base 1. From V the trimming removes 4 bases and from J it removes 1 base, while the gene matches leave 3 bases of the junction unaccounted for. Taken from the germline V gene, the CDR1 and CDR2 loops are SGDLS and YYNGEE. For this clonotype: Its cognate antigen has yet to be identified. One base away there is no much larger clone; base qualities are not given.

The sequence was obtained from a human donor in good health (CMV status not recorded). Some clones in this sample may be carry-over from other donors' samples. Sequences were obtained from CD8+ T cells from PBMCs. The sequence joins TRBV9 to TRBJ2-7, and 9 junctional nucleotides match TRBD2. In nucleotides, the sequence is TGTGCCAGCAGCATGCGGGGGGGGTCCTACGAGCAGTACTTC. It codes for CASSMRGGSYEQYF.